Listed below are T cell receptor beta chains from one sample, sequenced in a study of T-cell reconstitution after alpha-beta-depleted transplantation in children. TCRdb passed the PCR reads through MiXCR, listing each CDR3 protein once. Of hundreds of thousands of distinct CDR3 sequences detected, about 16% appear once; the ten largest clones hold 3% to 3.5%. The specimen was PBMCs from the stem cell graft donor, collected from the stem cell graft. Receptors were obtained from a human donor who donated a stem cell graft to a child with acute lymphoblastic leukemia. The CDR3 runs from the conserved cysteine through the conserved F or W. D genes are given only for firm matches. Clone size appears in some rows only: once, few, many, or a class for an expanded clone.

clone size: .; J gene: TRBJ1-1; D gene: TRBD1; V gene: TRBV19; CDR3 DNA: TGTGCCAGTAGCAGGGACAGGGGCCACACTGAAGCTTTCTTT; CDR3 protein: CASSRDRGHTEAFF
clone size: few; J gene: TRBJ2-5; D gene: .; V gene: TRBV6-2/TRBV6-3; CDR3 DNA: TGTGCCAGCAGACTGCCCACGACCTGGGGTCAAGAGACCCAGTACTTC; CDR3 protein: CASRLPTTWGQETQYF
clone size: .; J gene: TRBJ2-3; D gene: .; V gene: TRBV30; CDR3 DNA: TGTGCCTGGAGTGTAGTTACAGATACGCAGTATTTT; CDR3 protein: CAWSVVTDTQYF
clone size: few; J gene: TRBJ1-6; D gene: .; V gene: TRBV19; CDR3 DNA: TGTGCCAGTAGGGACAGATACGCTTCACCCCTCCACTTT; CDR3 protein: CASRDRYASPLHF
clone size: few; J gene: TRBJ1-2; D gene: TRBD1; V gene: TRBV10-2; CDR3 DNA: TGCGCCAGCAGTGAGGGCCCTGGCAGGGGGCTTGGCTACACCTTC; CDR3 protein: CASSEGPGRGLGYTF
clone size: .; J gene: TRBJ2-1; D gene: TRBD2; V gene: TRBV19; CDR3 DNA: TGTGCCAGTACTCAACTAGCGGGAGTAGTGAATGAGCAGTTCTTC; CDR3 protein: CASTQLAGVVNEQFF
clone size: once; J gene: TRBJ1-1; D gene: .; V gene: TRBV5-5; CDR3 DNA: TGTGCCAGCAGCGCCTTACAAGAAATGAACACTGAAGCTTTCTTT; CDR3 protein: CASSALQEMNTEAFF
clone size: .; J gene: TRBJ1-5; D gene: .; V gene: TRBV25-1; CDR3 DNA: TGTGCCAGCAAGGGGTCTAGTGACAATCAGCCCCAGCATTTT; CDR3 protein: CASKGSSDNQPQHF
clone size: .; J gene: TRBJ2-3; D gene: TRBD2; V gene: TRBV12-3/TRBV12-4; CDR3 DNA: TGTGCCAGCAGTTCCCCGACTAGCGGGAGGGCAGATACGCAGTATTTT; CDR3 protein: CASSSPTSGRADTQYF
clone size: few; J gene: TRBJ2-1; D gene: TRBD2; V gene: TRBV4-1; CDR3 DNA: TGCGCCAGCAGCCAAAGGACTAGCGGGAGCTATGAGCAGTTCTTC; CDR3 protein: CASSQRTSGSYEQFF
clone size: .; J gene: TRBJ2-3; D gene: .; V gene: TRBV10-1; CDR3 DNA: TGCGCCAGCAGTTTAGGGACAGCGGGCGCAGATACGCAGTATTTT; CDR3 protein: CASSLGTAGADTQYF
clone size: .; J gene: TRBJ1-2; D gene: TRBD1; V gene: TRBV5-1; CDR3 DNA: TGCGCCAGCAGCTTGAATTCCAGAGGGGGCGGGTATGGCTACACCTTC; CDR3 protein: CASSLNSRGGGYGYTF
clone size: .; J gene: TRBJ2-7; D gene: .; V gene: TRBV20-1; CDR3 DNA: TGCAGTGCTAGCCTGGGCAGGGACTACGAGCAGTACTTC; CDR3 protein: CSASLGRDYEQYF
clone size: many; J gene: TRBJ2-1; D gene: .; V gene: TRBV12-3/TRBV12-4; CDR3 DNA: TGTGCCAGCAGTTTTGGGGGCAATGAGCAGTTCTTC; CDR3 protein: CASSFGGNEQFF
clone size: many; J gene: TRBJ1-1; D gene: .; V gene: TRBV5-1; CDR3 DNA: TGCGCCAGCAGCTTGACAGGGATGAACACTGAAGCTTTCTTT; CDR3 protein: CASSLTGMNTEAFF
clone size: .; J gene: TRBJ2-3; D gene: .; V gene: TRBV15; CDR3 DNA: TGTGCCACCAGCAGAGATGAATTGCGCACAGATACGCAGTATTTT; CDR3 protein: CATSRDELRTDTQYF